Sequencing of this TCR beta chain was carried out in a study of post-analysis software for immune sequencing data. Overall study context: Clinical courses comprised relapsing-remitting, secondary progressive and progressive-relapsing multiple sclerosis.

cDNA libraries of TCR beta carried unique molecular identifiers. One entry per CDR3 protein results from TCRdb running MiXCR on the PCR reads. Here the sample spans roughly 540,000 distinct CDR3 sequences, less than 40% being singletons. Sequencing input: blood. The clonotype originates from a girl aged 2-17 years with multiple sclerosis.

The CDR3 DNA follows: TGTGCCACCAGTGATTTGGGGCTAGCGGGGGATGGAGAGACCCAGTACTTC. It encodes CATSDLGLAGDGETQYF. V is TRBV24-1 and J is TRBJ2-5, with TRBD2 matching over 10 bases. Germline V CDR1 and CDR2: KGHDR, SFDVKD. V was clipped by 0 bases and J by 4 bases; unmatched bases: 7. The CDR3 totals 17 residues.